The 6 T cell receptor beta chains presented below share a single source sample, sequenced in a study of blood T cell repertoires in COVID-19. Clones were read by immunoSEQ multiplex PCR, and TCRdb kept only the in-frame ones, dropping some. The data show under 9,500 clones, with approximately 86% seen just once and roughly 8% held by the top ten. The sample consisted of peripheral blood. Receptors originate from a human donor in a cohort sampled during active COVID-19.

The CDR3 here is CASSLSSSVSEQFF. The CDR3 coding sequence is TGTGCCAGCAGTTTATCCTCGTCCGTTAGTGAGCAGTTCTTC. The chain is built from TRBV28 and TRBJ2-1; D is undetermined. The V gene's germline CDR1 is MDHEN and CDR2 SYDVKM. The CDR3 contains 14 residues. Trimming removed 1 base at V and 9 bases at J, with 13 bases between.

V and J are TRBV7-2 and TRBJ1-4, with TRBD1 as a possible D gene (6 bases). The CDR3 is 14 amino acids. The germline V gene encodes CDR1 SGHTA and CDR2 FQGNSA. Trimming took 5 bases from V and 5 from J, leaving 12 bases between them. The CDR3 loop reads CASSRTAFNEKLFF. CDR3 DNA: TGTGCCAGCAGCCGGACAGCTTTCAATGAAAAACTGTTTTTT.

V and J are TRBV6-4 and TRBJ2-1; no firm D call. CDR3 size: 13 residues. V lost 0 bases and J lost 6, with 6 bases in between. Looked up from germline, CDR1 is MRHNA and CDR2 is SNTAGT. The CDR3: CASSDSSGNEQFF. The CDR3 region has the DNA TGTGCCAGCAGTGACTCGTCGGGCAATGAGCAGTTCTTC.

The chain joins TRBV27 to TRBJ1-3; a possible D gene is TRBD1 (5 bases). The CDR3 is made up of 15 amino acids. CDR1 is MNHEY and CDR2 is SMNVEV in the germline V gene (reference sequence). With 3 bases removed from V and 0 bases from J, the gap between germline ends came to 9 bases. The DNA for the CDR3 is TGTGCCAGCAGTTTGTCCGGGGGCTCTGGAAACACCATATATTTT. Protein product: CASSLSGGSGNTIYF.

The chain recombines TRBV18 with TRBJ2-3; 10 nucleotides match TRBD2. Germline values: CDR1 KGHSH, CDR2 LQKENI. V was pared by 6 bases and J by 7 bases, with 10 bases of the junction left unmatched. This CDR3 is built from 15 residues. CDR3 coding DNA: TGTGCCAGCTCCCAAAGCGGGAGGGCCTCGAATACGCAGTATTTT. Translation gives CASSQSGRASNTQYF.

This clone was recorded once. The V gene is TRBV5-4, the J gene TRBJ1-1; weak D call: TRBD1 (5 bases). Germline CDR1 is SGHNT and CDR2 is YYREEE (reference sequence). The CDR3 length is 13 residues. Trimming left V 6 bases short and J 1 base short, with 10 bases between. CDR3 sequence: CASTPQGNTEAFF. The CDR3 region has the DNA TGTGCCAGCACCCCGCAGGGGAACACTGAAGCTTTCTTT.